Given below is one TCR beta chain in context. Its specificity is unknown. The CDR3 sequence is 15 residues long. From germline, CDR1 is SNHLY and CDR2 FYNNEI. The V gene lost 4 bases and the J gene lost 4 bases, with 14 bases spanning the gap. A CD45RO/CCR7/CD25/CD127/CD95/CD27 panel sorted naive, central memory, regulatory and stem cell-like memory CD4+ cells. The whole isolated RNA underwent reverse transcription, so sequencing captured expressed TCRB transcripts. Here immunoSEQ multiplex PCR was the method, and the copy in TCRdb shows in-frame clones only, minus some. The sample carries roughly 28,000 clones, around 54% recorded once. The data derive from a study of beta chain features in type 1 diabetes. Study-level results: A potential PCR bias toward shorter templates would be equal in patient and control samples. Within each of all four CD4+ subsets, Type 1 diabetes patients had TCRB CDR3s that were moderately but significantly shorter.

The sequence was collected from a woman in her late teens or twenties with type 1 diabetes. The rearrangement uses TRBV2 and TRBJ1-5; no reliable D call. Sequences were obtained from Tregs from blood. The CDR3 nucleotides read TGTGCCAGCAGTGGAGGGTTAAGTGCGAATCAGCCCCAGCATTTT. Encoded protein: CASSGGLSANQPQHF. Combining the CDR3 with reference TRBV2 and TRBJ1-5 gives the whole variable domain EPEVTQTPSHQVTQMGQEVILRCVPISNHLYFYWYRQILGQKVEFLVSFYNNEISEKSEIFDDQFSVERPDGSNFTLKIRSTKLEDSAMYFCASSGGLSANQPQHFGDGTRLSIL.